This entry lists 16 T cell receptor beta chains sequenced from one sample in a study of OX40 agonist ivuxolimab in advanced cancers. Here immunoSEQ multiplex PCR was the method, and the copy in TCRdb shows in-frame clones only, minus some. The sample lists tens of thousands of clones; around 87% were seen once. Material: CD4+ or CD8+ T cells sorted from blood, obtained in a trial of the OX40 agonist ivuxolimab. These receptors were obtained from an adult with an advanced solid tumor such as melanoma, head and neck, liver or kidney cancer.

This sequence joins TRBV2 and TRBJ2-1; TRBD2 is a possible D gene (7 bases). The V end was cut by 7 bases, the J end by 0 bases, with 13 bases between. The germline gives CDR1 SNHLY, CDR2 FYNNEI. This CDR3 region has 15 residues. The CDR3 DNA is TGTGCCAGCATACCGGGGGGCAGCTCCTACAATGAGCAGTTCTTC. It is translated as CASIPGGSSYNEQFF.

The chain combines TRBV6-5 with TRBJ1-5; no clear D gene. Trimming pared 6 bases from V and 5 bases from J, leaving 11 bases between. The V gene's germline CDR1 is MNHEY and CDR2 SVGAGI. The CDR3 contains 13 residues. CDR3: CASSPWEDQPQHF. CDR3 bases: TGTGCCAGCAGCCCCTGGGAAGATCAGCCCCAGCATTTT.

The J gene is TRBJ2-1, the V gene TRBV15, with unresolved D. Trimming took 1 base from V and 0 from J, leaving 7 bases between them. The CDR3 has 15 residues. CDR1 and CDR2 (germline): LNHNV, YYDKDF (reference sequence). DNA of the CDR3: TGTGCCACCAGCAGAGGGCAATACTCCTACAATGAGCAGTTCTTC. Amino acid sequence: CATSRGQYSYNEQFF.

This CDR3 reads CASSRTGTQRRELFF. The DNA of the CDR3 is TGTGCCAGCAGTCGGACCGGGACCCAAAGGAGGGAGCTGTTTTTT. This chain joins TRBV28 and TRBJ2-2, with D perhaps assigned TRBD1 or TRBD2 (5 bases each). V lost 5 bases and J lost 9, with 19 bases in between. Per germline, CDR1 MDHEN and CDR2 SYDVKM. CDR3 length: 15 amino acids.

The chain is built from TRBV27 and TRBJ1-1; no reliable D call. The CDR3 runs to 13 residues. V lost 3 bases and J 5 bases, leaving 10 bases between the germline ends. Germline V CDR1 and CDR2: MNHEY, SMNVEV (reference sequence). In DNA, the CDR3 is TGTGCCAGCAGTTTTTCGCCCGGGACTGAAGCTTTCTTT. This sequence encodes CASSFSPGTEAFF.

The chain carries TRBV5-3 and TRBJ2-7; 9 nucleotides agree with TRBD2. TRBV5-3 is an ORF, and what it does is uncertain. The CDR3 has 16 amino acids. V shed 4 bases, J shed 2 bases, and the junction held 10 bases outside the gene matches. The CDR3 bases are TGTGCCAGAAGCCCGAGGGGGACTAGCAAGGCCTACGAGCAGTACTTC. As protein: CARSPRGTSKAYEQYF.

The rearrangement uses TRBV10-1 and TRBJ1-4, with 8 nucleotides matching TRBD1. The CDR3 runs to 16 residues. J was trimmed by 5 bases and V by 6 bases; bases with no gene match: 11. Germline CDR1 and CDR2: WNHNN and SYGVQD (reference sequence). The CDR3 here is CASSLTGAQRNEKLFF. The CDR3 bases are TGCGCCAGCAGCTTGACAGGGGCGCAACGGAATGAAAAACTGTTTTTT.

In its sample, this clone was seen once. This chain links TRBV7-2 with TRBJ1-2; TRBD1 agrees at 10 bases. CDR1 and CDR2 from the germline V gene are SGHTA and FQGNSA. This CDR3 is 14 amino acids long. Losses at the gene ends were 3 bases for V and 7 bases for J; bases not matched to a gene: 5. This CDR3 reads CASSFDRGRVGYTF. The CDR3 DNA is TGTGCCAGCAGCTTCGACAGGGGGCGGGTTGGCTACACCTTC.

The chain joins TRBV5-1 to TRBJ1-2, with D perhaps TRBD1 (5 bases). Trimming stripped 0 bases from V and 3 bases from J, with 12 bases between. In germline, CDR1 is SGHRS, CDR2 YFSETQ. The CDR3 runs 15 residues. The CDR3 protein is CASSLGSWGDYGYTF. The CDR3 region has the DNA TGCGCCAGCAGCTTGGGGTCCTGGGGGGACTATGGCTACACCTTC.

The CDR3: CASSYMDSSYEQYV. The CDR3 DNA reads TGTGCCAGCAGTTACATGGACAGCTCCTACGAGCAGTACGTC. The chain has TRBV6-6 and TRBJ2-7, with D maybe TRBD1 (6 bases). Germline V gives CDR1 MNHNY, CDR2 SVGAGI (reference sequence). CDR3 size: 14 residues. V lost 2 bases and J 0 bases, leaving 8 bases between the germline ends.

CDR3 bases: TGCGCCAGCAGCTCCAGGGGGAGCGTTTATGGCTACACCTTC. Protein product: CASSSRGSVYGYTF. V and J are TRBV5-1 and TRBJ1-2; 7 bases fit TRBD1. Per germline, CDR1 SGHRS and CDR2 YFSETQ. CDR3 length equals 14 residues. With 3 bases clipped from V and 5 bases from J, the junction kept 7 bases outside the gene matches.

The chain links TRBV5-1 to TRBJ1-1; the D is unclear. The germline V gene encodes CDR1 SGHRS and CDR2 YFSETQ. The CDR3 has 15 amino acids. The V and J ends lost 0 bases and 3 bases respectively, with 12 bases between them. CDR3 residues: CASSLDGPGDTEAFF. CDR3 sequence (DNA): TGCGCCAGCAGCTTGGATGGACCGGGTGACACTGAAGCTTTCTTT.

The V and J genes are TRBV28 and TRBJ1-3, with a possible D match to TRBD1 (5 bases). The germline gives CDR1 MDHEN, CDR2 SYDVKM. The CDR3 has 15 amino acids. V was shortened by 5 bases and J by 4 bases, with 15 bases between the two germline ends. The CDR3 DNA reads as TGTGCCAGCAGTCCCTTCGGGGCGGGGGGAAACACCATATATTTT. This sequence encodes CASSPFGAGGNTIYF.

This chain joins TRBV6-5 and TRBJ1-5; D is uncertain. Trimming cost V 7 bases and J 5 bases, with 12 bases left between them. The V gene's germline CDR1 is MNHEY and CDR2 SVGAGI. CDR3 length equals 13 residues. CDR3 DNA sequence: TGTGCCAGCAAATCGCACGACCATCAGCCCCAGCATTTT. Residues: CASKSHDHQPQHF.

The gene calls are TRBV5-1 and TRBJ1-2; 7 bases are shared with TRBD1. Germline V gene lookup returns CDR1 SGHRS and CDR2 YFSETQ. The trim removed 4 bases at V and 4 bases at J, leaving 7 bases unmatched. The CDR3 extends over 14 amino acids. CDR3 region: CASSPVGTAYGYTF. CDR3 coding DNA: TGCGCCAGCAGCCCGGTGGGGACAGCCTATGGCTACACCTTC.

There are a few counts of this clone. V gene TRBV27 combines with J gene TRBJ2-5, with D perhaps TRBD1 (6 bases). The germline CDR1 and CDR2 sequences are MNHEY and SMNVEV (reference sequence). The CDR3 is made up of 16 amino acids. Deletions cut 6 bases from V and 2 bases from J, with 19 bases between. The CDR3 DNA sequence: TGTGCCAGCAGCCAAAGATTCGGACAGTCACAAGAGACCCAGTACTTC. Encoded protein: CASSQRFGQSQETQYF.